This is a list of T cell receptor beta chains from one sample in a study of T cells in Graves' hyperthyroidism and ophthalmopathy. TCRdb processed the multiplex PCR reads anew with MiXCR; each CDR3 protein has one entry. The data show 600,000 to 850,000 distinct CDR3 sequences, with 15% to 20% seen just once and approximately 16% held by the top ten. The sequencing input was blood. The source of these receptors is a woman aged 45-60 years with Graves' hyperthyroidism that later progressed to Graves' ophthalmopathy. Both conserved end residues are part of each CDR3. A D gene is named only where the DNA matches it firmly. Only part of the rows carry a size: once, few, many, or a class if the clone is expanded.

CDR3: CSAQDSGAINEKLFF
DNA: TGCAGTGCCCAAGACTCAGGGGCCATTAATGAAAAACTGTTTTTT
size: .
J: TRBJ1-4
D: .
V: TRBV20-1

CDR3: CSAPGTGGRGTQYF
DNA: TGCAGTGCTCCCGGGACAGGGGGCCGGGGTACGCAGTATTTT
size: .
J: TRBJ2-3
D: TRBD1
V: TRBV20-1

CDR3: CASSESYPGASTDTQYF
DNA: TGTGCCAGCAGTGAGAGTTACCCAGGAGCTAGCACAGATACGCAGTATTTT
size: .
J: TRBJ2-3
D: .
V: TRBV6-1

CDR3: CASSQDVGRGTSYEQYF
DNA: TGTGCCAGCAGCCAAGATGTGGGGCGGGGGACCTCCTACGAGCAGTACTTC
size: .
J: TRBJ2-7
D: TRBD2
V: TRBV3-1

CDR3: CASSRTPLTEAFF
DNA: TGTGCCAGCAGCAGGACTCCCCTTACGGAGGCTTTCTTT
size: few
J: TRBJ1-1
D: .
V: TRBV5-5

CDR3: CASSQEAGALDTQYF
DNA: TGTGCCAGCAGCCAAGAAGCAGGAGCTCTGGATACGCAGTATTTT
size: .
J: TRBJ2-3
D: .
V: TRBV3-1

CDR3: CSVEGGETQYF
DNA: TGCAGCGTTGAAGGAGGGGAGACCCAGTACTTC
size: .
J: TRBJ2-5
D: .
V: TRBV29-1

CDR3: CASVLQGRPYEQYF
DNA: TGCGCCAGCGTCCTCCAGGGTAGGCCCTACGAGCAGTACTTC
size: few
J: TRBJ2-7
D: .
V: TRBV5-1

CDR3: CASSRQEPPKNIQYF
DNA: TGTGCCAGCAGTCGTCAGGAGCCCCCCAAAAACATTCAGTACTTC
size: many
J: TRBJ2-4
D: .
V: TRBV11-1

CDR3: CASSTSTEQPQHF
DNA: TGTGCCAGCAGTACCAGCACTGAACAGCCCCAGCATTTT
size: few
J: TRBJ1-5
D: .
V: TRBV7-6

CDR3: CASSQERGTRYSGANVLTF
DNA: TGTGCCAGCAGCCAAGAGAGGGGGACACGTTACTCTGGGGCCAACGTCCTGACTTTC
size: few
J: TRBJ2-6
D: .
V: TRBV14

CDR3: CASSYTGTEKETQYF
DNA: TGTGCCAGCAGCTACACCGGGACAGAGAAAGAGACCCAGTACTTC
size: few
J: TRBJ2-5
D: TRBD1
V: TRBV14

CDR3: CASSPTRAIKGTQYF
DNA: TGTGCCAGCTCACCGACGAGAGCCATCAAGGGGACCCAGTACTTC
size: .
J: TRBJ2-5
D: .
V: TRBV18

CDR3: CASGMGGNTGELFF
DNA: TGTGCCAGCGGCATGGGCGGGAACACCGGGGAGCTGTTTTTT
size: many
J: TRBJ2-2
D: .
V: TRBV2

CDR3: CASSQGGWGRSTDTQYF
DNA: TGTGCCAGCAGCCAAGGAGGATGGGGCCGTAGCACAGATACGCAGTATTTT
size: few
J: TRBJ2-3
D: .
V: TRBV4-2

CDR3: CASSQNRGREQPQHF
DNA: TGTGCCAGCTCGCAAAACAGGGGGCGAGAACAGCCCCAGCATTTT
size: few
J: TRBJ1-5
D: TRBD1
V: TRBV18

CDR3: CAISESRGGAHEQFF
DNA: TGTGCCATCAGTGAGTCCCGCGGGGGGGCCCATGAGCAGTTCTTC
size: .
J: TRBJ2-1
D: TRBD2
V: TRBV10-3

CDR3: CASSITDSNQPQHF
DNA: TGTGCCAGTAGTATCACAGATAGCAATCAGCCCCAGCATTTT
size: many
J: TRBJ1-5
D: .
V: TRBV19

CDR3: CSAIAGGNTGELFF
DNA: TGCAGTGCTATAGCGGGGGGGAACACCGGGGAGCTGTTTTTT
size: many
J: TRBJ2-2
D: TRBD2
V: TRBV20-1

CDR3: CASIFFPGQGSGNTIYF
DNA: TGTGCCAGCATTTTTTTCCCGGGCCAAGGATCTGGAAACACCATATATTTT
size: few
J: TRBJ1-3
D: .
V: TRBV27

CDR3: CASSQGVVDLNIQYF
DNA: TGCGCCAGCAGCCAAGGAGTGGTGGATCTTAACATTCAGTACTTC
size: .
J: TRBJ2-4
D: .
V: TRBV4-1

CDR3: CASQGLVTDTQYF
DNA: TGTGCCAGCCAGGGGCTAGTTACGGATACGCAGTATTTT
size: few
J: TRBJ2-3
D: .
V: TRBV24-1

CDR3: CASSPRTSGVTDTQYF
DNA: TGTGCCAGCAGCCCTCGGACTAGCGGGGTGACAGATACGCAGTATTTT
size: many
J: TRBJ2-3
D: TRBD2
V: TRBV12-3/TRBV12-4

CDR3: CSARDGTVDYQETQYF
DNA: TGCAGTGCTAGAGATGGGACAGTAGATTACCAAGAGACCCAGTACTTC
size: .
J: TRBJ2-5
D: TRBD1
V: TRBV20-1

CDR3: CAWSEGYYEQYF
DNA: TGTGCCTGGAGTGAGGGATATTACGAGCAGTACTTC
size: many
J: TRBJ2-7
D: .
V: TRBV30

CDR3: CASSDGPGEQYF
DNA: TGTGCCAGCAGTGACGGTCCTGGCGAGCAGTACTTC
size: many
J: TRBJ2-7
D: .
V: TRBV12-3/TRBV12-4

CDR3: CASSQVTGPTGELFF
DNA: TGTGCCAGCAGCCAGGTTACAGGGCCCACCGGGGAGCTGTTTTTT
size: .
J: TRBJ2-2
D: .
V: TRBV3-1

CDR3: CASSSFKRGGRETQYF
DNA: TGTGCCAGCAGCTCCTTTAAGCGGGGGGGCCGAGAGACCCAGTACTTC
size: few
J: TRBJ2-5
D: TRBD2
V: TRBV7-2

CDR3: CASSRGPLRGDTQYF
DNA: TGCGCCAGCAGCAGAGGTCCCCTCCGAGGAGATACGCAGTATTTT
size: few
J: TRBJ2-3
D: .
V: TRBV5-1

CDR3: CASSRSIDTGELFF
DNA: TGTGCCAGCAGCCGCTCAATTGACACCGGGGAGCTGTTTTTT
size: few
J: TRBJ2-2
D: .
V: TRBV3-1

CDR3: CASRPLQGVVSPLHF
DNA: TGTGCCAGCAGGCCTTTGCAGGGGGTCGTTTCACCCCTCCACTTT
size: few
J: TRBJ1-6
D: TRBD1
V: TRBV6-2/TRBV6-3

CDR3: CASSGGIEETQYF
DNA: TGCGCCAGCAGCGGAGGTATTGAGGAGACCCAGTACTTC
size: few
J: TRBJ2-5
D: .
V: TRBV10-1

CDR3: CASSQAPGLATSTDTQYF
DNA: TGCGCCAGCAGCCAAGCCCCGGGACTAGCGACGAGCACAGATACGCAGTATTTT
size: once
J: TRBJ2-3
D: TRBD2
V: TRBV4-1

CDR3: CASSFTPVHEQYF
DNA: TGTGCCAGCAGCTTTACCCCGGTCCACGAGCAGTACTTC
size: many
J: TRBJ2-7
D: .
V: TRBV11-2

CDR3: CASSSGTSTGELFF
DNA: TGTGCCAGCAGCTCCGGGACTAGCACTGGGGAGCTGTTTTTT
size: many
J: TRBJ2-2
D: TRBD2
V: TRBV11-3

CDR3: CASSRRVGGAVGTDTQYF
DNA: TGTGCCAGCAGCCGGAGGGTCGGGGGGGCCGTGGGCACAGATACGCAGTATTTT
size: few
J: TRBJ2-3
D: TRBD2
V: TRBV7-3

CDR3: CASSPAGVGGEQYF
DNA: TGTGCCAGCAGCCCCGCAGGGGTCGGTGGAGAGCAGTACTTC
size: .
J: TRBJ2-7
D: .
V: TRBV7-8

CDR3: CASSPNLQGPHNEQFF
DNA: TGTGCCAGCAGTCCCAACCTACAGGGCCCTCACAATGAGCAGTTCTTC
size: many
J: TRBJ2-1
D: .
V: TRBV6-1

CDR3: CASLGGTQGYTF
DNA: TGTGCCAGCCTAGGGGGGACTCAGGGCTACACCTTC
size: .
J: TRBJ1-2
D: .
V: TRBV6-1

CDR3: CASSPPSGGEQYF
DNA: TGTGCCAGCTCACCACCCTCCGGGGGAGAGCAGTACTTC
size: many
J: TRBJ2-7
D: .
V: TRBV18

CDR3: CSRAGESLEQYF
DNA: TGCAGCAGGGCCGGGGAAAGTCTCGAGCAGTACTTC
size: few
J: TRBJ2-7
D: .
V: TRBV20-1

CDR3: CASSQDSVGGSNNEQFF
DNA: TGCGCCAGCAGCCAAGATTCCGTGGGGGGGTCGAACAATGAGCAGTTCTTC
size: .
J: TRBJ2-1
D: TRBD2
V: TRBV4-1

CDR3: CASSPGPIRDEQFF
DNA: TGTGCCAGCAGCCCGGGACCGATTCGCGATGAGCAGTTCTTC
size: many
J: TRBJ2-1
D: .
V: TRBV3-1

CDR3: CASSLRQGKETQYF
DNA: TGCGCCAGCAGCTTGCGTCAGGGAAAAGAGACCCAGTACTTC
size: .
J: TRBJ2-5
D: .
V: TRBV5-1

CDR3: CASSLSGDKPYEQYF
DNA: TGTGCCAGCAGCTTATCTGGGGACAAGCCCTACGAGCAGTACTTC
size: many
J: TRBJ2-7
D: .
V: TRBV7-9

CDR3: CASSSDLSGTGELFF
DNA: TGTGCCAGCAGTTCGGACCTCTCCGGAACCGGGGAGCTGTTTTTT
size: few
J: TRBJ2-2
D: .
V: TRBV27

CDR3: CASNGRGYTF
DNA: TGTGCCAGCAACGGACGTGGCTACACCTTC
size: many
J: TRBJ1-2
D: .
V: TRBV2

CDR3: CASSLVGEQPQHF
DNA: TGTGCCAGCAGCTTGGTTGGAGAACAGCCCCAGCATTTT
size: .
J: TRBJ1-5
D: .
V: TRBV5-6

CDR3: CASSRGAVQYF
DNA: TGCGCCAGCAGTCGGGGGGCTGTGCAGTACTTC
size: many
J: TRBJ2-7
D: .
V: TRBV5-1

CDR3: CASLAGDEAFF
DNA: TGTGCCAGTCTGGCAGGGGATGAAGCTTTCTTT
size: many
J: TRBJ1-1
D: .
V: TRBV12-3/TRBV12-4

CDR3: CAISKSGQGGEKLFF
DNA: TGTGCCATCTCGAAATCCGGACAGGGTGGTGAAAAACTGTTTTTT
size: .
J: TRBJ1-4
D: TRBD1
V: TRBV19

CDR3: CASSDSLASGGARDHEQYF
DNA: TGTGCCAGCAGTGACTCTCTGGCTAGCGGGGGGGCGCGTGATCACGAGCAGTACTTC
size: .
J: TRBJ2-7
D: TRBD2
V: TRBV6-4